A selection of T cell receptor beta chains follows, all from one sample in a study of a mutant IDH1 vaccine in newly diagnosed glioma. Their antigen targets remain unknown. Here immunoSEQ multiplex PCR was the method, and the copy in TCRdb shows in-frame clones only, minus some. This sample yields approximately 26,000 clones, of which roughly 80% are seen a single time; more than 5.5% belongs to the top ten. The sample consisted of PBMCs, taken from a glioma patient whose treatment included an IDH1 peptide vaccine. Receptors were obtained from a man in his forties with glioma. Some clones in this sample may be carry-over from other donors' samples. The CDR3 runs from the conserved cysteine through the conserved F or W. A D gene is named only where the DNA matches it firmly. Only part of the rows carry a size: once, few, many, or a class if the clone is expanded.

d_gene,j_gene,abundance,v_gene,len,CDR3aa,CDR3nt
-,TRBJ1-3,-,TRBV30,14,CAWSVDSTGNTIYF,TGTGCCTGGAGTGTAGATAGTACTGGAAACACCATATATTTT
-,TRBJ2-5,-,TRBV30,14,CAWSVQPFQETQYF,TGTGCCTGGAGTGTACAACCTTTTCAAGAGACCCAGTACTTC
-,TRBJ1-6,-,TRBV5-4,14,CASSRGARNSPLHF,TGTGCCAGCAGCAGGGGGGCAAGAAATTCACCCCTCCACTTT
-,TRBJ1-2,-,TRBV19,13,CASSKRGNYGYTF,TGTGCCAGTAGTAAAAGGGGTAACTATGGCTACACCTTC
-,TRBJ1-2,-,TRBV5-1,13,CASSSWGNYSYTF,TGCGCCAGCAGCTCGTGGGGTAACTATAGCTACACCTTC
-,TRBJ1-2,-,TRBV6-6,14,CASSYSGTLGGYTF,TGTGCCAGCAGTTACTCGGGGACTTTGGGTGGCTACACCTTC
-,TRBJ1-1,-,TRBV6-1,14,CASTINRMNTEAFF,TGTGCCAGCACCATCAACAGGATGAACACTGAAGCTTTCTTT
-,TRBJ1-5,few,TRBV4-1,15,CASSPERGGNQPQHF,TGCGCCAGCAGCCCAGAGAGGGGCGGCAATCAGCCCCAGCATTTT
-,TRBJ2-7,-,TRBV14,14,CASSQEGPLYEQYF,TGTGCCAGCAGCCAAGAGGGGCCCCTCTACGAGCAGTACTTC
TRBD1,TRBJ1-1,few,TRBV19,15,CASSSQTGMNTEAFF,TGTGCCAGTAGTTCGCAGACAGGGATGAACACTGAAGCTTTCTTT
-,TRBJ1-1,-,TRBV5-1,15,CASSLSGRENTEAFF,TGCGCCAGCAGCTTGTCGGGACGGGAGAACACTGAAGCTTTCTTT
TRBD2,TRBJ2-2,-,TRBV28,14,CASSLSGGTGELFF,TGTGCCAGCAGCCTCAGCGGGGGTACAGGGGAGCTGTTTTTT
-,TRBJ2-7,-,TRBV5-6,15,CASSWWGWENYEQYF,TGTGCCAGCAGCTGGTGGGGTTGGGAGAACTACGAGCAGTACTTC
TRBD1,TRBJ2-1,-,TRBV30,14,CAWSPGQLYNEQFF,TGTGCCTGGAGCCCGGGACAGCTCTACAATGAGCAGTTCTTC
TRBD1,TRBJ1-2,-,TRBV19,16,CASSIVGQGKPYGYTF,TGTGCCAGTAGTATCGTGGGACAGGGAAAACCATATGGCTACACCTTC
-,TRBJ1-5,-,TRBV4-2,15,CASSQGGSADQPQHF,TGTGCCAGCAGCCAAGGGGGCTCCGCCGATCAGCCCCAGCATTTT
-,TRBJ1-2,-,TRBV7-2,13,CASSKGYIDGYTF,TGTGCCAGCAGCAAAGGATATATCGATGGCTACACCTTC
TRBD1,TRBJ1-1,-,TRBV27,13,CASSYIQGPSTFF,TGTGCCAGCAGTTATATACAGGGGCCCTCGACTTTCTTT
-,TRBJ1-2,-,TRBV5-1,11,CASKTPYGYTF,TGCGCCAGCAAAACCCCGTACGGCTACACCTTC
TRBD1,TRBJ1-1,-,TRBV25-1,15,CASTPSQGVNTEAFF,TGTGCCAGCACCCCGAGCCAGGGGGTGAACACTGAAGCTTTCTTT
-,TRBJ1-2,-,TRBV10-3,14,CAISDSPGARGYTF,TGTGCCATCAGTGATAGTCCGGGGGCGCGCGGCTACACCTTC
TRBD2,TRBJ2-2,once,TRBV11-3,16,CASRSGLAGNTGELFF,TGTGCCAGCAGATCCGGACTAGCGGGAAACACCGGGGAGCTGTTTTTT
-,TRBJ1-6,once,TRBV6-4,15,CASSQDSSYNSPLHF,TGTGCCAGCAGCCAGGACAGCTCCTATAATTCACCCCTCCACTTT
-,TRBJ1-1,-,TRBV7-9,15,CASSPRRGATAEAFF,TGTGCCAGCAGCCCCCGCCGGGGGGCGACAGCTGAAGCTTTCTTT
TRBD1,TRBJ1-2,-,TRBV28,13,CASSFNRGQGYTF,TGTGCCAGCAGTTTCAACAGGGGGCAGGGCTACACCTTC
TRBD1,TRBJ1-2,-,TRBV6-1,15,CASSRDSQANYGYTF,TGTGCCAGCAGCAGGGACAGCCAGGCTAACTATGGCTACACCTTC
-,TRBJ2-1,-,TRBV11-3,14,CASSLGGNYNEQFF,TGTGCCAGCAGCTTAGGAGGAAATTACAATGAGCAGTTCTTC
TRBD1,TRBJ1-1,-,TRBV19,13,CASSGQANTEAFF,TGTGCCAGTTCTGGACAGGCGAACACTGAAGCTTTCTTT
TRBD2,TRBJ2-2,once,TRBV28,17,CASSSRTSGTNTGELFF,TGTGCCAGCAGTTCACGGACTAGCGGCACGAACACCGGGGAGCTGTTTTTT
-,TRBJ2-3,few,TRBV4-2,14,CASSQERVSDTQYF,TGTGCCAGCAGCCAAGAAAGGGTTTCGGATACGCAGTATTTT
-,TRBJ1-2,-,TRBV30,13,CAWSVGRKDGYTF,TGTGCCTGGAGTGTGGGACGAAAAGATGGCTACACCTTC
TRBD1,TRBJ1-4,-,TRBV19,14,CASTLTGGFEKLFF,TGTGCCAGTACCCTCACAGGGGGTTTTGAAAAACTGTTTTTT
TRBD1,TRBJ1-5,-,TRBV6-1,13,CASNIGTDQPQHF,TGTGCCAGCAACATAGGGACAGATCAGCCCCAGCATTTT
TRBD1,TRBJ1-1,-,TRBV9,16,CASSGPWGTADTEAFF,TGTGCCAGCAGCGGCCCGTGGGGGACAGCAGACACTGAAGCTTTCTTT
TRBD1,TRBJ1-1,-,TRBV7-9,16,CASSYPGQGGRTEAFF,TGTGCCAGCAGCTACCCGGGACAGGGAGGACGTACTGAAGCTTTCTTT
TRBD2,TRBJ2-1,once,TRBV19,17,CASTGLAGGSSYNEQFF,TGTGCCAGTACGGGACTAGCGGGGGGGAGCTCCTACAATGAGCAGTTCTTC
-,TRBJ1-6,-,TRBV5-6,17,CASSLVTTAGGKSPLHF,TGTGCCAGCAGCTTGGTAACGACAGCGGGGGGTAAATCACCCCTCCACTTT
-,TRBJ2-5,-,TRBV19,15,CASSGLLDAQETQYF,TGTGCCAGTAGTGGACTACTTGATGCCCAAGAGACCCAGTACTTC
-,TRBJ1-2,-,TRBV4-2,15,CASSQESQSNYGYTF,TGTGCCAGCAGCCAAGAGTCGCAGAGTAACTATGGCTACACCTTC
-,TRBJ2-3,-,TRBV6-5,14,CASSYKGSTDTQYF,TGTGCCAGCAGTTACAAAGGGAGCACAGATACGCAGTATTTT
-,TRBJ2-2,once,TRBV19,16,CASSKRVLSNTGELFF,TGTGCCAGTAGTAAAAGGGTACTTTCGAACACCGGGGAGCTGTTTTTT